This is a list of T cell receptor beta chains from one sample in a study of T cells in Graves' hyperthyroidism and ophthalmopathy. TCRdb re-analysed the multiplex PCR reads in MiXCR, keeping a single row per CDR3 protein. The repertoire holds around 250,000 distinct CDR3 sequences, with about a sixth as singletons. Sequences were obtained from blood. All receptors derive from a woman aged 18-29 years with Graves' ophthalmopathy. Both conserved end residues are part of each CDR3. The D gene is left open where the match is weak. Size tells how often a clone was seen (once, few, many) or the class of an expanded clone, and some rows leave it out.

clone size	CDR3 length	V gene	D gene	CDR3 protein
many	15	TRBV6-1	TRBD1	CASSLDREYNSPLHF
many	16	TRBV14	-	CASSPDRTPFYNEQFF
many	13	TRBV7-2	-	CASSLAREGEQFF
few	16	TRBV19	-	CASSIVLGSSNQPQHF
few	16	TRBV6-2/TRBV6-3	TRBD1	CASRDRWFFLPNTQYF
many	14	TRBV20-1	TRBD1	CSARDSAGGYEQYF
many	19	TRBV7-9	-	CASTLSAGQGGSGANVLTF
many	15	TRBV6-2/TRBV6-3	TRBD1	CASSYSGTGAVQAFF
many	15	TRBV10-3	-	CAISGPPSIVDTIYF
many	14	TRBV20-1	TRBD2	CSANRLADTDTQYF
few	13	TRBV27	-	CASSTGRNYGYTF
many	18	TRBV20-1	TRBD2	CSASGLAGADFYSGELFF
-	14	TRBV28	TRBD2	CASSGLAITDTQYF
-	14	TRBV12-3/TRBV12-4	TRBD1	CASTGGGADTEAFF
-	16	TRBV5-1	TRBD1	CASSPSTGGGGTEAFF
many	18	TRBV7-2	-	CASSSTSYRVVGTGELFF
-	14	TRBV11-3	-	CASSPGGLPYEQYF